This T cell receptor beta chain was obtained from a study of immune cell composition in non-small cell lung cancer. Whole-study context: Histologic subtype was mainly adenocarcinoma or squamous cell carcinoma.

DNA was extracted from unsorted cell suspensions stored frozen. Germline lookup yields CDR1 MNHNY and CDR2 SVGAGI (reference sequence). Trimming shortened V by 4 bases and J by 6 bases, and 21 bases separated the two germline ends. The CDR3 consists of 16 residues. Study observations and caveats: Adenocarcinomas with higher top tumour-associated clone frequency had more reactive TILs. Clones >0.5% enriched in tumour were rarer in adenocarcinoma (around 35%) than squamous (roughly 75%).

Assay used: immunoSEQ multiplex PCR; TCRdb lists only in-frame clones, some missing. The sample has 1,800 or so clones, 70% to 85% seen once. Points on this clone: As yet, its antigen is unknown.

The rearrangement joins TRBV6-6 to TRBJ1-1, with D maybe TRBD1 (6 bases). The sequence was collected from a human donor with non-small cell lung cancer. Sequenced input: lung tumor tissue. DNA of the CDR3: TGTGCCAGCAGTTCAGAGTTGGGCAGGGGATCCCCTGAAGCTTTCTTT. It is translated as CASSSELGRGSPEAFF.